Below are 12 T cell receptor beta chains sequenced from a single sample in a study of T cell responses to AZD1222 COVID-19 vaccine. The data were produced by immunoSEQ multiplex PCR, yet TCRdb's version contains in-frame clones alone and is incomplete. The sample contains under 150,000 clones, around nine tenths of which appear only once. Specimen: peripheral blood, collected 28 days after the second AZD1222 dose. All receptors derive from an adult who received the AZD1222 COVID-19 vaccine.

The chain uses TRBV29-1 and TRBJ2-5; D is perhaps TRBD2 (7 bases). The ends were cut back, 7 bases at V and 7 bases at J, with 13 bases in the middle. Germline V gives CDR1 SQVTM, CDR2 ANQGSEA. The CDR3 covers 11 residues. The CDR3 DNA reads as TGCAGCGCCACGGGGGGCGGGACCCAGTACTTC. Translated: CSATGGGTQYF.

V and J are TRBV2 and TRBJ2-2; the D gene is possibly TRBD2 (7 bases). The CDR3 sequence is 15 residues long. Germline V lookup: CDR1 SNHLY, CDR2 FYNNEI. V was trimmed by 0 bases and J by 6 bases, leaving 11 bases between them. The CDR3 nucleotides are TGTGCCAGCAGTGAAGCCATAGGGGGGGCCGGGGAGCTGTTTTTT. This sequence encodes CASSEAIGGAGELFF.

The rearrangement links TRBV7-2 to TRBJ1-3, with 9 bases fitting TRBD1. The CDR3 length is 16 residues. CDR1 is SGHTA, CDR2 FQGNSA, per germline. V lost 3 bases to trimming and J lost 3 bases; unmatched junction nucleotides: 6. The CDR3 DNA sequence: TGTGCCAGCAGCTTGCGGACAGGGGATATTGGAAACACCATATATTTT. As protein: CASSLRTGDIGNTIYF.

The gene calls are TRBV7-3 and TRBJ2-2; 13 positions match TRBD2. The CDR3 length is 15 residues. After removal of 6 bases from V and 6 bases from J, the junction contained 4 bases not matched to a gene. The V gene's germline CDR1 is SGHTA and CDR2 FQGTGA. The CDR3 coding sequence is TGTGCCAGCAGAAGGACTAGCGGGAGTCCCGGGGAGCTGTTTTTT. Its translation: CASRRTSGSPGELFF.

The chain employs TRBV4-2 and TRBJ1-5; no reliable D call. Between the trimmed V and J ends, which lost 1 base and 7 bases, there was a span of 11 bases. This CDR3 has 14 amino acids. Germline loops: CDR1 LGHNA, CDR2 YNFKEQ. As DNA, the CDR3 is TGTGCCAGCAGCCAAGGGGAGACGGGACAGCCCCAGCATTTT. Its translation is CASSQGETGQPQHF.

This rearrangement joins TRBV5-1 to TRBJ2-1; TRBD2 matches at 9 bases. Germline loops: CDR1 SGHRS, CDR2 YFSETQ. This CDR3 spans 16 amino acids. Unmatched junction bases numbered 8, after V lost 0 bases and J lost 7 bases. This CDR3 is CASSLGIAGAVNEQFF. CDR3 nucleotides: TGCGCCAGCAGCTTGGGGATAGCGGGAGCAGTTAATGAGCAGTTCTTC.

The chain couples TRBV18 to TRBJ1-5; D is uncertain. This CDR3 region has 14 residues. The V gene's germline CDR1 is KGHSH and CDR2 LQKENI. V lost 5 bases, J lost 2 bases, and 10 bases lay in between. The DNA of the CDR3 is TGTGCCAGCTCATCGGGGTCGCGCAATCAGCCCCAGCATTTT. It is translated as CASSSGSRNQPQHF.

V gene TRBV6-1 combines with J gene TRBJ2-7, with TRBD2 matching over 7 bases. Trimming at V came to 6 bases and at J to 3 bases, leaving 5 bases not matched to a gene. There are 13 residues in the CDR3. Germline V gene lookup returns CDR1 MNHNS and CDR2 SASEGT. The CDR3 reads CASRPTSDYEQYF. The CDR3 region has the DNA TGTGCCAGCAGACCTACTAGCGACTACGAGCAGTACTTC.

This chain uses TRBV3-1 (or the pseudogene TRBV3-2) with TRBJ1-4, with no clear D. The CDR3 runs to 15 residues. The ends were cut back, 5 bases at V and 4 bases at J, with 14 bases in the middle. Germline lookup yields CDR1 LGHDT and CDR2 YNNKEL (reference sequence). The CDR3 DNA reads TGTGCCAGCAGCGGGAGACCGGGGTATAATGAAAAACTGTTTTTT. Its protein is CASSGRPGYNEKLFF.

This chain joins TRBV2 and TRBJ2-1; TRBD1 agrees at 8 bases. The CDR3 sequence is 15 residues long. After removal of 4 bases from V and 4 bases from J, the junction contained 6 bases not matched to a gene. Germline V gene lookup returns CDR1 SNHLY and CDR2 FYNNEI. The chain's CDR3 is CASSGGQGSYNEQFF. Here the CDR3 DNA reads TGTGCCAGCAGTGGAGGACAGGGTTCGTACAATGAGCAGTTCTTC. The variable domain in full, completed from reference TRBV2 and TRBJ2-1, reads EPEVTQTPSHQVTQMGQEVILRCVPISNHLYFYWYRQILGQKVEFLVSFYNNEISEKSEIFDDQFSVERPDGSNFTLKIRSTKLEDSAMYFCASSGGQGSYNEQFFGPGTRLTVL.

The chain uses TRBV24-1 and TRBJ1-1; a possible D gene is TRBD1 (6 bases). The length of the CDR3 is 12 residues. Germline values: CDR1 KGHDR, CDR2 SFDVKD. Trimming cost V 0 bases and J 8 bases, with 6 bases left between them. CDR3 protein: CATSDLRGEAFF. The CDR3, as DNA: TGTGCCACCAGTGATTTGAGGGGGGAAGCTTTCTTT.

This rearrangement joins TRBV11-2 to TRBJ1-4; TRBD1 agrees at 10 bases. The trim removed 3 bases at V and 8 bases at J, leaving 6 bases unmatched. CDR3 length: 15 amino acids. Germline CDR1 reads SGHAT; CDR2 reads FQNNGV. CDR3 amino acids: CASSFGTGVKEKLFF. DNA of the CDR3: TGTGCCAGCAGCTTTGGGACAGGGGTGAAAGAAAAACTGTTTTTT.